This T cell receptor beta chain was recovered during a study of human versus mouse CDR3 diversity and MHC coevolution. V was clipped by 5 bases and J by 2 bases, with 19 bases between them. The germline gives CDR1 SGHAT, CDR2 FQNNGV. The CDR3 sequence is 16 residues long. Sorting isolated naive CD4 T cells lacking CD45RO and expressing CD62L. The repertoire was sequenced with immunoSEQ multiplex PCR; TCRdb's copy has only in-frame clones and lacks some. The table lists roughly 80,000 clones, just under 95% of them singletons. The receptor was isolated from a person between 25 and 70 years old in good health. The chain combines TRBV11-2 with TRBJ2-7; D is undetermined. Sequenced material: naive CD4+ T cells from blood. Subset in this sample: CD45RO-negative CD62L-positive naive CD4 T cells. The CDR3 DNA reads TGTGCCAGCAGCATGGGCGCCGGATACGGAACCTACGAGCAGTACTTC. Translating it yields CASSMGAGYGTYEQYF.